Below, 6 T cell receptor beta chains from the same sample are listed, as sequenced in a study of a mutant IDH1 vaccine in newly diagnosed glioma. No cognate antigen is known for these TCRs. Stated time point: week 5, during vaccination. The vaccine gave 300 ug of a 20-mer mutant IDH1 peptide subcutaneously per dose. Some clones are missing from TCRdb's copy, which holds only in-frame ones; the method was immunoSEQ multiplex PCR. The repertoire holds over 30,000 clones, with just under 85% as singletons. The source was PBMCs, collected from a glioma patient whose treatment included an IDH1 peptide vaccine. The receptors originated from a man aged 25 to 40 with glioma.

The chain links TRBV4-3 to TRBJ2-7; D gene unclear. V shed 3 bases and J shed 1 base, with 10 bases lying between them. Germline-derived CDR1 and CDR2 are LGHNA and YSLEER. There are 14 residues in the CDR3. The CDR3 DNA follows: TGCGCCAGCAGCCATGAATGGATATCCTACGAGCAGTACTTC. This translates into CASSHEWISYEQYF.

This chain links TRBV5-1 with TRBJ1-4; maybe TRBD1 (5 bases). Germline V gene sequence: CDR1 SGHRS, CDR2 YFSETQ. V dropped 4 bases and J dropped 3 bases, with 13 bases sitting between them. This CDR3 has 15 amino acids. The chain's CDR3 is CASSPGGGSNEKLFF. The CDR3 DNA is TGCGCCAGCAGCCCCGGGGGAGGCTCTAATGAAAAACTGTTTTTT.

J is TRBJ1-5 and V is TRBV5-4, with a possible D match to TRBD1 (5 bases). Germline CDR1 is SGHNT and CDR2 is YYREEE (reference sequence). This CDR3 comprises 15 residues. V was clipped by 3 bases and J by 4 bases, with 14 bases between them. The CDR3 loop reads CASSSGGNKNQPQHF. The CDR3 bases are TGTGCCAGCAGCTCGGGGGGGAACAAAAATCAGCCCCAGCATTTT.

The CDR3 reads CASSSAGNTEAFF. The CDR3 DNA is TGCGCCAGCAGTTCTGCCGGGAACACTGAAGCTTTCTTT. V and J are TRBV5-1 and TRBJ1-1, with no clear D. From germline, CDR1 is SGHRS and CDR2 YFSETQ. The CDR3 has 13 residues. Trimming left V 5 bases short and J 1 base short, with 9 bases between.

The CDR3 region is CASSPTGGRDYGYTF. CDR3 bases: TGCGCCAGCAGCCCGACAGGGGGCCGTGACTATGGCTACACCTTC. The V and J genes are TRBV5-1 and TRBJ1-2, with TRBD1 identical over 10 bases. Germline V gene data show CDR1 as SGHRS and CDR2 as YFSETQ. The junction had 6 bases not matched to a gene; V was cut back by 4 bases and J by 3 bases. The CDR3 loop spans 15 amino acids.

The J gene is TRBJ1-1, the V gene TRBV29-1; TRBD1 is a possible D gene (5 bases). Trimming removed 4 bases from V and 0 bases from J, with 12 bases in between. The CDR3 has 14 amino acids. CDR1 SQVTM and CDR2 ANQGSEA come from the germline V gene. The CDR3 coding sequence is TGCAGCGTTGTAAGGGGAGGAGTGAACACTGAAGCTTTCTTT. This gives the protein CSVVRGGVNTEAFF.